The 25 T cell receptor beta chains below were found in one sample sequenced in a study of shared clonotypes between healthy human individuals. This table comes from immunoSEQ multiplex PCR, and its TCRdb copy is limited to in-frame clones, with some not included. This table holds under 600,000 clones, about 80% found once. The source material was PBMCs. All receptors derive from a woman in her 40s in good health. Some clones in this sample may be carry-over from other donors' samples.

This clone was counted only a few times. The chain employs TRBV9 and TRBJ2-7; TRBD2 is a possible D gene (5 bases). The V and J ends lost 2 bases and 6 bases respectively, with 15 bases between them. Germline-derived CDR1 and CDR2 are SGDLS and YYNGEE. The CDR3 length is 14 residues. This CDR3 reads CASSVTAGRGEQYF. Written as DNA, the CDR3 is TGTGCCAGCAGCGTTACGGCAGGCCGGGGCGAGCAGTACTTC.

This clone was found once. The V gene is TRBV19, the J gene TRBJ2-7, with TRBD2 as a possible D gene (5 bases). This CDR3 is built from 15 residues. V was clipped by 5 bases and J by 4 bases, with 18 bases between them. Germline CDR1 LNHDA, CDR2 SQIVND (reference sequence). The CDR3 nucleotides read TGTGCCAGTAGTTTAGGACCCGGACTCGAATACGAGCAGTACTTC. It is translated as CASSLGPGLEYEQYF.

V is TRBV7-3 and J is TRBJ2-3; 12 nucleotides line up with TRBD2. The CDR3 extends over 17 amino acids. V was pared by 5 bases and J by 5 bases, with 11 bases of the junction left unmatched. Looked up from germline, CDR1 is SGHTA and CDR2 is FQGTGA. CDR3 residues: CASSPSLAGGLGDTQYF. CDR3 DNA: TGTGCCAGCAGCCCCTCACTAGCGGGAGGCCTAGGAGATACGCAGTATTTT.

CDR3 DNA: TGTGCCAGCAGCCCAGGCTTGGGCAATCAGCCCCAGCATTTT. Its translation: CASSPGLGNQPQHF. The chain combines TRBV7-2 with TRBJ1-5; the D is unclear. Germline values: CDR1 SGHTA, CDR2 FQGNSA. V gave up 5 bases and J gave up 2 bases, with 10 bases separating them. This CDR3 has 14 amino acids.

About this clone itself: Only one base separates this from a far larger clonotype, so it likely reflects a read error. CDR3 in DNA: TGTGCCAGCTCTGCCAATACAGGGATGAACGGAGAGATCCAGTACTTC. Translating it yields CASSANTGMNGEIQYF. The chain links TRBV2 to TRBJ2-5, with D possibly matching TRBD1 (6 bases). Germline CDR1 reads SNHLY; CDR2 reads FYNNEI. The CDR3 has 16 residues.

CDR3 protein: CASSKGSALAGFYEQYF. DNA of the CDR3: TGTGCCAGCAGCAAAGGAAGCGCACTAGCGGGGTTCTACGAGCAGTACTTC. This chain connects TRBV21-1 to TRBJ2-7; the tabulated D call, TRBD2, remains unverified against the DNA. TRBV21-1 represents a pseudogene. The CDR3 is 17 amino acids.

The chain's CDR3 is CASSLNLGTAGELFF. The CDR3 DNA reads TGTGCCAGCAGTTTAAATCTCGGGACAGCCGGGGAGCTGTTTTTT. V gene TRBV27 combines with J gene TRBJ2-2, with 7 bases matching TRBD1. CDR3 size: 15 residues. V dropped 2 bases and J dropped 6; count of bases not matched to a gene: 6. Germline V gives CDR1 MNHEY, CDR2 SMNVEV (reference sequence).

A word on this clone: It differs at one base from a far larger clone, so likely a read error. This chain joins TRBV7-6 and TRBJ2-5, with D unclear. The V and J ends lost 3 bases and 1 base respectively, with 0 bases between them. This CDR3 has 11 amino acids. Germline V lookup: CDR1 SGHVS, CDR2 FNYEAQ. CDR3 in DNA: TGTGCCAGCAGCTTCCAAGAGACCCAGTACTTC. It translates to CASSFQETQYF.

The V call is TRBV10-1, the J call TRBJ2-7; D is uncertain. The germline gives CDR1 WNHNN, CDR2 SYGVQD (reference sequence). The CDR3 covers 13 residues. Trimming left V 0 bases short and J 0 bases short, with 3 bases between. The chain's CDR3 is CASSESGSYEQYF. The CDR3 DNA sequence: TGCGCCAGCAGTGAGTCGGGCTCCTACGAGCAGTACTTC.

The sample holds a few counts of this clone. The chain uses TRBV6-1 and TRBJ2-5; 9 nucleotides agree with TRBD2. The CDR3 loop spans 16 amino acids. Germline V gene lookup returns CDR1 MNHNS and CDR2 SASEGT. J was trimmed by 1 base and V by 4 bases; bases with no gene match: 7. CDR3 sequence: CASSGYETSGQETQYF. The CDR3 DNA follows: TGTGCCAGCAGTGGCTACGAGACTAGCGGCCAAGAGACCCAGTACTTC.

This chain connects TRBV4-3 to TRBJ2-1, with 8 positions matching TRBD2. The CDR3 extends over 16 amino acids. The V and J ends lost 2 bases and 0 bases, in that order; junction bases with no gene match: 3. From germline, CDR1 is LGHNA and CDR2 YSLEER. In DNA, the CDR3 is TGCGCCAGCAGCCAAATAGCGGGAAACTCCTACAATGAGCAGTTCTTC. Its translation is CASSQIAGNSYNEQFF.

The genes are TRBV9 and TRBJ1-6, with 8 bases aligning to TRBD1. CDR1 and CDR2 from the germline V gene are SGDLS and YYNGEE. CDR3 length: 14 amino acids. With V trimmed by 4 bases and J by 10 bases, 7 bases remained unmatched. The CDR3 nucleotides are TGTGCCAGCAGCCCGGACAGGGTGCTCTCACCCCTCCACTTT. This encodes CASSPDRVLSPLHF. Together with reference TRBV9 and TRBJ1-6, the CDR3 gives the full variable domain: DSGVTQTPKHLITATGQRVTLRCSPRSGDLSVYWYQQSLDQGLQFLIQYYNGEERAKGNILERFSAQQFPDLHSELNLSSLELGDSALYFCASSPDRVLSPLHFGNGTRLTVT.

DNA of the CDR3: TGTGCCAGCAGTTACTCGAGAGGGGTTCCTGGAAACACCATATATTTT. It translates to CASSYSRGVPGNTIYF. The chain has TRBV6-5 and TRBJ1-3; tentative D call: TRBD1 (5 bases). The CDR3 has 16 amino acids. V gave up 0 bases and J gave up 2 bases, with 11 bases separating them. Germline lookup yields CDR1 MNHEY and CDR2 SVGAGI.

The V gene is TRBV7-2, the J gene TRBJ2-3, with D unresolved. This CDR3 has 18 amino acids. The V gene's germline CDR1 is SGHTA and CDR2 FQGNSA. Trimming left V 4 bases short and J 4 bases short, with 24 bases between. CDR3 bases: TGTGCCAGCAGCTCGACGCTGGTCGCCCCACCCTCCGCAGATACGCAGTATTTT. Its translation is CASSSTLVAPPSADTQYF.

The rearrangement uses TRBV7-3 and TRBJ1-2; D not certain. V gave up 5 bases and J gave up 5 bases, with 12 bases separating them. The CDR3 is made up of 13 amino acids. Per germline, CDR1 SGHTA and CDR2 FQGTGA. The CDR3 protein is CASSQAGGYGYTF. The CDR3 DNA is TGTGCCAGCAGCCAGGCGGGCGGGTATGGCTACACCTTC.

The V call is TRBV2, the J call TRBJ2-3; tentative D call: TRBD2 (6 bases). V was shortened by 8 bases and J by 0 bases, with 15 bases between the two germline ends. CDR3 length: 15 residues. CDR1 SNHLY and CDR2 FYNNEI come from the germline V gene. CDR3 residues: CASGFGGVSTDTQYF. In DNA form, the CDR3 reads TGTGCCAGCGGGTTTGGAGGGGTCAGCACAGATACGCAGTATTTT.

In this sample, this clone turned up a few times. Other DNA sequences of this sample code for an identical CDR3. CDR3 DNA sequence: TGTGCCAGCTCACCACAGGGCCGGGAGACCCAGTACTTC. This codes for CASSPQGRETQYF. This chain joins TRBV18 and TRBJ2-5; no clear D gene. The length of the CDR3 is 13 residues. The V and J ends lost 1 base and 5 bases respectively, with 8 bases between them. Germline CDR1 and CDR2: KGHSH and LQKENI.

The V and J genes are TRBV7-3 and TRBJ2-2; TRBD1 might be the D (6 bases). Trimming took 4 bases from V and 2 from J, leaving 14 bases between them. CDR3 length: 16 amino acids. Germline V CDR1 and CDR2: SGHTA, FQGTGA. CDR3 sequence reads: CASSSTGMVNTGELFF. The DNA for the CDR3 is TGTGCCAGCAGCTCTACAGGGATGGTAAACACCGGGGAGCTGTTTTTT.

This clone was picked up many times. The CDR3 here is CASCDTSGNTIYF. The CDR3 region has the DNA TGTGCCAGCTGTGACACCTCTGGAAACACCATATATTTT. The gene calls are TRBV28 and TRBJ1-3; D is undetermined. Germline V lookup: CDR1 MDHEN, CDR2 SYDVKM. CDR3 size: 13 residues. V was trimmed by 8 bases and J by 0 bases, leaving 8 bases between them. Full variable domain (outside the CDR3, taken from reference TRBV28 and TRBJ1-3): DVKVTQSSRYLVKRTGEKVFLECVQDMDHENMFWYRQDPGLGLRLIYFSYDVKMKEKGDIPEGYSVSREKKERFSLILESASTNQTSMYLCASCDTSGNTIYFGEGSWLTVV.

V usage is TRBV27 and J usage is TRBJ2-1; D is perhaps TRBD2 (5 bases). The ends were cut back, 6 bases at V and 4 bases at J, with 7 bases in the middle. The germline V gene encodes CDR1 MNHEY and CDR2 SMNVEV (reference sequence). This CDR3 contains 12 residues. CDR3: CASSGVYNEQFF. The DNA of the CDR3 is TGTGCCAGCAGCGGGGTATACAATGAGCAGTTCTTC.

This rearrangement joins TRBV5-1 to TRBJ2-1; D is possibly TRBD1 (6 bases). Per germline, CDR1 SGHRS and CDR2 YFSETQ. This CDR3 is 15 amino acids long. Trimming shortened V by 0 bases and J by 6 bases, and 13 bases separated the two germline ends. CDR3 loop: CASSLAQTGANEQFF. CDR3 in DNA: TGCGCCAGCAGCTTGGCACAGACAGGTGCCAATGAGCAGTTCTTC.

This sequence joins TRBV2 and TRBJ1-1; no clear D gene. With 4 bases removed from V and 5 bases from J, the gap between germline ends came to 17 bases. CDR1 SNHLY and CDR2 FYNNEI come from the germline V gene. This CDR3 comprises 15 residues. Here the CDR3 DNA reads TGTGCCAGCAGTGCTGACATTCTCTTTTTAACTGAAGCTTTCTTT. Translation gives CASSADILFLTEAFF.

The chain combines TRBV6-5 with TRBJ1-1; no clear D gene. The ends were cut back, 6 bases at V and 1 base at J, with 12 bases in the middle. Germline assignment: CDR1 MNHEY and CDR2 SVGAGI. This CDR3 region has 14 residues. The CDR3 DNA reads TGTGCCAGCAGCCGGACCTTCGGGAACACTGAAGCTTTCTTT. This translates into CASSRTFGNTEAFF.

The rearrangement uses TRBV5-6 and TRBJ2-7; 7 bases match TRBD1. CDR1 and CDR2 from the germline V gene are SGHDT and YYEEEE. Trimming removed 4 bases from V and 5 bases from J; junction bases left unmatched: 9. The CDR3 is made up of 14 amino acids. CDR3 in amino acids: CASSPDKGADEQYF. The CDR3 DNA sequence: TGTGCCAGCAGCCCAGATAAGGGGGCCGACGAGCAGTACTTC.

This clone has a handful of counts. This specimen includes other DNA sequences encoding the same CDR3. The chain joins TRBV15 to TRBJ1-1; TRBD1 is a possible D gene (5 bases). The germline V and J ends were trimmed by 0 bases and 6 bases, with 11 bases remaining between them. This CDR3 has 14 amino acids. In germline, CDR1 is LNHNV, CDR2 YYDKDF (reference sequence). As DNA, the CDR3 is TGTGCCACCAGCAGAGATCGAGGGGCCGCTGAAGCTTTCTTT. This translates into CATSRDRGAAEAFF.